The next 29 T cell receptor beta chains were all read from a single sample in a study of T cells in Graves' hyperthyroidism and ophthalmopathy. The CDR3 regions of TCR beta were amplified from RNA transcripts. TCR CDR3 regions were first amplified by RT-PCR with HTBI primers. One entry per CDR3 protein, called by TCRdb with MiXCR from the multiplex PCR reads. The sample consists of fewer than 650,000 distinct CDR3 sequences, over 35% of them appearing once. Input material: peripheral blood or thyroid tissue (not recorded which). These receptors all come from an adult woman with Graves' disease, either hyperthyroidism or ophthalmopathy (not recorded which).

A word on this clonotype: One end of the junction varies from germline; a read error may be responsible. The DNA for the CDR3 is TGCAATGCTAGCGACAGGGGGCGAGGCTACACCTTC. Amino acids: CNASDRGRGYTF. The chain combines TRBV20-1 with TRBJ1-2; 10 bases fit TRBD1. CDR3 size: 12 residues. Germline V gene data show CDR1 as DFQATT and CDR2 as SNEGSKA (reference sequence).

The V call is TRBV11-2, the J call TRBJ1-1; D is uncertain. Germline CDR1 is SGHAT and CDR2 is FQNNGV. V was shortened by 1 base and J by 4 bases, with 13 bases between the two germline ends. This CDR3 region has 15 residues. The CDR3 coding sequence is TGTGCCAGCAGCTTAGTCGGAACCTTTCGCACTGAAGCTTTCTTT. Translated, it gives CASSLVGTFRTEAFF.

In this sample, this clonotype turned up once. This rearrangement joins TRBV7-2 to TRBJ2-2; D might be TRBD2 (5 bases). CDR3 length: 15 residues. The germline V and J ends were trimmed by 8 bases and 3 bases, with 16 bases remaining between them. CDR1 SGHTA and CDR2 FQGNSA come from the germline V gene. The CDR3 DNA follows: TGTGCCAGCTTGGGCCGGGAATTGTACACCGGGGAGCTGTTTTTT. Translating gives CASLGRELYTGELFF.

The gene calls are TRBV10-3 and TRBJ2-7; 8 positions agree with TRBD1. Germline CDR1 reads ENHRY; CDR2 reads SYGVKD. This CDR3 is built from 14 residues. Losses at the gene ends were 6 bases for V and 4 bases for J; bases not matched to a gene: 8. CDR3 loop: CAISRQGNRYEQYF. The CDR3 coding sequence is TGTGCCATCAGCCGACAGGGGAATAGGTACGAGCAGTACTTC.

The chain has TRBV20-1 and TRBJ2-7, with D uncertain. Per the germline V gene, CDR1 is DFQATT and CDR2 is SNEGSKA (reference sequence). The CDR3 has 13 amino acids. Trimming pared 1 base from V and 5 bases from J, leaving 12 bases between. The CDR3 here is CSARVFRSHEQYF. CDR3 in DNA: TGCAGTGCTAGAGTTTTTCGGAGCCACGAGCAGTACTTC.

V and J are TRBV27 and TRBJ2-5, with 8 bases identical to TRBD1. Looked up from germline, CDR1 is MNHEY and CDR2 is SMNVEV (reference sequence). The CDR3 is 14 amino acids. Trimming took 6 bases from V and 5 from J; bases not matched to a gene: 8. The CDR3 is CASSPKAGGETQYF. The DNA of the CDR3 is TGTGCCAGCAGCCCCAAGGCAGGGGGCGAGACCCAGTACTTC.

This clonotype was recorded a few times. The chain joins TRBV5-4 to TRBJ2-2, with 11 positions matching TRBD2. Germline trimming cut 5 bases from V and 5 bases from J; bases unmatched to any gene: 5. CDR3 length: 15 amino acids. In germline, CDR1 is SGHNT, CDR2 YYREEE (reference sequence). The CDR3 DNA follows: TGTGCCAGCAGACCCGGGACTAGCGGTACCGGGGAGCTGTTTTTT. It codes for CASRPGTSGTGELFF.

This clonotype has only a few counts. The CDR3 DNA is TGCGCCAGCAGCTTGGGTAGGGGAATGTCAAACACCGGGGAGCTGTTTTTT. As protein: CASSLGRGMSNTGELFF. This chain links TRBV5-1 with TRBJ2-2; D is perhaps TRBD1 (5 bases). Trimming removed 0 bases at V and 2 bases at J, with 14 bases between. Per the germline V gene, CDR1 is SGHRS and CDR2 is YFSETQ. The CDR3 length is 17 residues. Together with reference TRBV5-1 and TRBJ2-2, the CDR3 gives the full variable domain: KAGVTQTPRYLIKTRGQQVTLSCSPISGHRSVSWYQQTPGQGLQFLFEYFSETQRNKGNFPGRFSGRQFSNSRSEMNVSTLELGDSALYLCASSLGRGMSNTGELFFGEGSRLTVL.

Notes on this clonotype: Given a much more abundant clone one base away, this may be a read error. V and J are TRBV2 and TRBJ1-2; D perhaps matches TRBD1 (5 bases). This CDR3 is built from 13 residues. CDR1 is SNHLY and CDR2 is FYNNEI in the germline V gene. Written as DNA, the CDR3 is TGTGTCAGCAGTGTTGCAGGGAACTATGGCTACACCTTC. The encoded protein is CVSSVAGNYGYTF.

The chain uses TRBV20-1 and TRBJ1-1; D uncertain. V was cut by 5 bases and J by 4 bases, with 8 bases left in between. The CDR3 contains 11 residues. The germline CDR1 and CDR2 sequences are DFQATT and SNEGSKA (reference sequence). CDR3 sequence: CSASGGTEAFF. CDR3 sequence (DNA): TGCAGTGCTTCGGGAGGCACTGAAGCTTTCTTT.

The CDR3 reads CASSEAGGKSYTF. Here the CDR3 DNA reads TGCGCCAGCAGCGAGGCAGGGGGCAAGAGCTACACCTTC. The gene calls are TRBV5-1 and TRBJ1-2, with TRBD1 matching over 8 bases. The CDR3 loop spans 13 amino acids. The V and J ends lost 4 bases and 9 bases, in that order; junction bases with no gene match: 8. Germline V CDR1 and CDR2: SGHRS, YFSETQ.

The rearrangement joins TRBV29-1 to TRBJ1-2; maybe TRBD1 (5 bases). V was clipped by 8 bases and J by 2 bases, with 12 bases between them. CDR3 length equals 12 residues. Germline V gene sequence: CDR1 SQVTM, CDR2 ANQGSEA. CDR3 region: CSLVAGNYGYTF. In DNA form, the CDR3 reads TGCAGCTTAGTGGCAGGGAACTATGGCTACACCTTC.

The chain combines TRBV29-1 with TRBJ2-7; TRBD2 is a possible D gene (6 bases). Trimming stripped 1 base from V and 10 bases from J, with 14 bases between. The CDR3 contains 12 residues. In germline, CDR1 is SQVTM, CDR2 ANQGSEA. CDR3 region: CSVEGGREAQYF. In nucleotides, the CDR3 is TGCAGCGTTGAAGGGGGAAGGGAGGCCCAGTACTTC.

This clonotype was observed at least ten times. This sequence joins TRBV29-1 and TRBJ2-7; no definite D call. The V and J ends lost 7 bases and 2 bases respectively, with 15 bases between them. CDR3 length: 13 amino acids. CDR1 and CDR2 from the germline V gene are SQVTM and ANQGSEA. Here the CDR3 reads CSARQALTYEQYF. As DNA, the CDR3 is TGCAGCGCAAGGCAGGCCTTAACCTACGAGCAGTACTTC.

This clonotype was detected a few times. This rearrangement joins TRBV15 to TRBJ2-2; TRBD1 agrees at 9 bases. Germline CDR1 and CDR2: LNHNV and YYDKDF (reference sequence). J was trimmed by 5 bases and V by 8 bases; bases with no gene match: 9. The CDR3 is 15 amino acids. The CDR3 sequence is CATRDRAWGTGELFF. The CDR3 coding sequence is TGTGCCACCCGGGACAGGGCATGGGGGACCGGGGAGCTGTTTTTT. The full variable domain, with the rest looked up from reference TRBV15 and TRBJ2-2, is DAMVIQNPRYQVTQFGKPVTLSCSQTLNHNVMYWYQQKSSQAPKLLFHYYDKDFNNEADTPDNFQSRRPNTSFCFLDIRSPGLGDTAMYLCATRDRAWGTGELFFGEGSRLTVL.

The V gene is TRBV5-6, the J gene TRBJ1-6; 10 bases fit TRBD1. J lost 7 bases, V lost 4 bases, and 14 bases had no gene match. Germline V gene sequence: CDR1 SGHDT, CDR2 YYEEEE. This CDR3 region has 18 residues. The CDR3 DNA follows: TGTGCCAGCAGCCAAGAGGCCCGTTGGACAGGGGGAAATTCACCCCTCCACTTT. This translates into CASSQEARWTGGNSPLHF.

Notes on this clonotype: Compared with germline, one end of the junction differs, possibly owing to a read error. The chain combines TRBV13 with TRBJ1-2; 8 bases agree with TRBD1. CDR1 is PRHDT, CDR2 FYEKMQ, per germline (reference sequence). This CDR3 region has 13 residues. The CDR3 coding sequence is TGTGCCAGCAGCTTCTCGACAGGGGATGGCTACGCCTTC. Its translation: CASSFSTGDGYAF.

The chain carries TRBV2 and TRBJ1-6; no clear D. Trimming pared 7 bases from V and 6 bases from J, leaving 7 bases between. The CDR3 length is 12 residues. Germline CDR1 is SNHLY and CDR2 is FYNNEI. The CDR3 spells CASMDSNSPLHF. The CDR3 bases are TGTGCCAGCATGGACTCTAATTCACCCCTCCACTTT.

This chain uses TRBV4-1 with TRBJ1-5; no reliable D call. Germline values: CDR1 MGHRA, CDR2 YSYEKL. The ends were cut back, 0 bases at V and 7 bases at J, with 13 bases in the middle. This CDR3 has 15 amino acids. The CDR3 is CASSQEKGGGQPQHF. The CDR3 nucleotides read TGCGCCAGCAGCCAAGAAAAAGGCGGCGGGCAGCCCCAGCATTTT.

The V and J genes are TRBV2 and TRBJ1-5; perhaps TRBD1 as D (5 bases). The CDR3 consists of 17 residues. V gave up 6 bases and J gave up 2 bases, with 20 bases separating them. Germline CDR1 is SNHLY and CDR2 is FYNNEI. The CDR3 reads CASSYMGTRLGNQPQHF. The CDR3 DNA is TGTGCCAGCAGCTACATGGGGACGAGGCTGGGCAATCAGCCCCAGCATTTT.

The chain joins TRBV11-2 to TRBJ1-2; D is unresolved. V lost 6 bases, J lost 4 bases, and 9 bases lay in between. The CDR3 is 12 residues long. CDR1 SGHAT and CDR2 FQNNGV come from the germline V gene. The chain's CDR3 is CASSQFFYGYTF. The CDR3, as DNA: TGTGCCAGCAGTCAGTTCTTCTATGGCTACACCTTC.

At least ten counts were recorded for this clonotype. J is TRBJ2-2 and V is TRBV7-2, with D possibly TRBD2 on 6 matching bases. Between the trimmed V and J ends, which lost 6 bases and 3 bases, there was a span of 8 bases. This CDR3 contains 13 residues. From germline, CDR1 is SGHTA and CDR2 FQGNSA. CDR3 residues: CASSRRDTGELFF. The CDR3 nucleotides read TGTGCCAGCAGTCGGAGGGACACCGGGGAGCTGTTTTTT.

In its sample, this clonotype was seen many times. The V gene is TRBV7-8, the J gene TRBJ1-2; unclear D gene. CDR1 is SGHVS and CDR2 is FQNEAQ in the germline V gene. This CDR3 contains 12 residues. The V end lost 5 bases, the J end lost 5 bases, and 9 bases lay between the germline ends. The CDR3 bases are TGTGCCAGCAGCCGCTCCTCTTATGGCTACACCTTC. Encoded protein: CASSRSSYGYTF.

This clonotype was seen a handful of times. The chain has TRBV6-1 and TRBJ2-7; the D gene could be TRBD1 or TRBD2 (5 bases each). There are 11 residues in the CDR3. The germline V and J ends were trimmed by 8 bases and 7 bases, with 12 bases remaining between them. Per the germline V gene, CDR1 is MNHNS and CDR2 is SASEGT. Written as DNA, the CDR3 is TGTGCCAGCCGGGACGGGTGGGAGCAGTACTTC. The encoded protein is CASRDGWEQYF.

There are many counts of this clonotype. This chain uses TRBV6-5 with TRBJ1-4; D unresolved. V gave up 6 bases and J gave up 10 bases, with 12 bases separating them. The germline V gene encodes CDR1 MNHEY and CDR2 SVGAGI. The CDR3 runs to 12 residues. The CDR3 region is CASRPTSGKLFF. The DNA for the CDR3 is TGTGCCAGCAGACCGACAAGTGGAAAACTGTTTTTT.

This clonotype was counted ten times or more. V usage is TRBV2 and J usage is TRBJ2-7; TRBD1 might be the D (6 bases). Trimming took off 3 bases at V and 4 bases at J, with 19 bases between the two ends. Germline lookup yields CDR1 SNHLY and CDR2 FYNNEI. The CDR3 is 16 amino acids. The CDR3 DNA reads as TGTGCCAGCAGTGAGGGGGCTCTCTTTACCGAGTACGAGCAGTACTTC. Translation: CASSEGALFTEYEQYF.

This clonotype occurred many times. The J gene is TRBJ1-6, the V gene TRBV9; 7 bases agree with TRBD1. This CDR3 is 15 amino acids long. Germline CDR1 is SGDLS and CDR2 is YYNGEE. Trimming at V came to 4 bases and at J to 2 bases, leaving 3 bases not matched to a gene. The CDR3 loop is CASSKGQTYNSPLHF. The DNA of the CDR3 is TGTGCCAGCAGCAAGGGACAGACCTATAATTCACCCCTCCACTTT.

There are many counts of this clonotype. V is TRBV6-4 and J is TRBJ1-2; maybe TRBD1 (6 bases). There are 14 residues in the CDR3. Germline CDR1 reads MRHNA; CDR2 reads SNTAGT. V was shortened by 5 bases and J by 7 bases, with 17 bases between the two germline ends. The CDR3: CASSPGAGDIGYTF. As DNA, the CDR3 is TGTGCCAGCAGTCCCGGGGCAGGGGATATTGGCTACACCTTC.

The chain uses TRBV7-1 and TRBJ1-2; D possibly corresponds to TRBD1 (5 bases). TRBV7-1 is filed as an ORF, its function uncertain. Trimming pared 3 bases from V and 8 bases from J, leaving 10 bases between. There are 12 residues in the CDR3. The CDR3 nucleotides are TGTGCCAGCAGCTCGGGGCACGGGGGCTACACCTTC. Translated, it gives CASSSGHGGYTF.